Following are 5 T cell receptor beta chains from one sample sequenced in a study of blood T cell dynamics during melanoma immunotherapy. Regarding time point: week 3, after first cycle of checkpoint inhibitor. Assay: immunoSEQ multiplex PCR; the TCRdb copy retains only in-frame clones and omits some. The sample records about 16,000 clones, about 94% being singletons. This material consisted of effector memory CD8+ T cells from blood, taken from a patient treated with checkpoint blockade. The receptors originated from a human donor with melanoma.

The chain has TRBV7-9 and TRBJ1-1; TRBD1 aligns across 10 bases. The J segment lost 4 bases and the V segment lost 3 bases, leaving 8 bases of the junction unmatched. There are 16 residues in the CDR3. Germline loops: CDR1 SEHNR, CDR2 FQNEAQ (reference sequence). Here the CDR3 DNA reads TGTGCCAGCAGCTTTGCCCCAAGACAGGGGGCCACTGAAGCTTTCTTT. Translated, it gives CASSFAPRQGATEAFF.

This clone was detected once. This chain links TRBV14 with TRBJ2-5, with 9 bases that match TRBD2. The CDR3 extends over 15 amino acids. CDR1 SGHDN and CDR2 FVKESK come from the germline V gene. Trimming cost V 3 bases and J 5 bases; bases outside gene matches: 7. CDR3 in amino acids: CASSQLGGRGETQYF. The CDR3 DNA is TGTGCCAGCAGCCAGCTTGGCGGGAGGGGCGAGACCCAGTACTTC.

The chain joins TRBV6-1 to TRBJ1-2, with unresolved D. The germline V and J ends were trimmed by 1 base and 5 bases, with 17 bases remaining between them. Germline V gene sequence: CDR1 MNHNS, CDR2 SASEGT. The CDR3 sequence is 16 residues long. The CDR3, as DNA: TGTGCCAGCAGTGAAGGCTCACGGCCCAGCCGGTATGGCTACACCTTC. This encodes CASSEGSRPSRYGYTF.

The DNA of the CDR3 is TGCGCCAGCAGCCAAGAAACAGCGGGAGATGAGCAGTTCTTC. Translated: CASSQETAGDEQFF. The V gene is TRBV4-1, the J gene TRBJ2-1; TRBD2 aligns across 8 bases. The V gene's germline CDR1 is MGHRA and CDR2 YSYEKL. CDR3 length: 14 amino acids. V dropped 0 bases and J dropped 8; count of bases not matched to a gene: 3.

The genes are TRBV11-1 and TRBJ1-3, with 10 nucleotides matching TRBD1. Germline assignment: CDR1 SGHAT and CDR2 FQDESV (reference sequence). The CDR3 runs to 15 residues. V lost 6 bases to trimming and J lost 2 bases; unmatched junction nucleotides: 4. This CDR3 reads CASRSGTGAGNTIYF. The CDR3 DNA sequence: TGTGCCAGCAGATCCGGGACAGGGGCTGGAAACACCATATATTTT. Based on the CDR3 plus reference TRBV11-1 and TRBJ1-3, the full variable domain is EAEVAQSPRYKITEKSQAVAFWCDPISGHATLYWYRQILGQGPELLVQFQDESVVDDSQLPKDRFSAERLKGVDSTLKIQPAELGDSAMYLCASRSGTGAGNTIYFGEGSWLTVV.